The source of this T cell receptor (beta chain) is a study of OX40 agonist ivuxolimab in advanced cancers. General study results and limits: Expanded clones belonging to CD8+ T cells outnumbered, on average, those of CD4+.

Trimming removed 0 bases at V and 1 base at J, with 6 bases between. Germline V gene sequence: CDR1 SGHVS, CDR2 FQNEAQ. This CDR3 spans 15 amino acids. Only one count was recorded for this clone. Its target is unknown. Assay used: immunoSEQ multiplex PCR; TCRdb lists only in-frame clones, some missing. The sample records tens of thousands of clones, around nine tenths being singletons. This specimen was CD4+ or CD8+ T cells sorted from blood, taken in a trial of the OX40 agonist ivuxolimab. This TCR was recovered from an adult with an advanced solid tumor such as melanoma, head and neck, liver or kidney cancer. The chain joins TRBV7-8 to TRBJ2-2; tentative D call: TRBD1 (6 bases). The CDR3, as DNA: TGTGCCAGCAGCTTAGCCAGGGGGAACACCGGGGAGCTGTTTTTT. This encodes CASSLARGNTGELFF.